The T cell receptor (beta chain) described here comes from a study of cytomegalovirus exposure and HLA in healthy donors. This CDR3 has 15 amino acids. Germline CDR1 and CDR2: GTSNPN and SVGIG (reference sequence). The V end lost 5 bases, the J end lost 4 bases, and 17 bases lay between the germline ends. PCR primers comprised 60 Vbeta and 13 Jbeta primers. Measured with immunoSEQ multiplex PCR; TCRdb has only the in-frame clones, and not every one. The table shows 110,000 or so clones, with about 81% occurring only once. The chain is built from TRBV30 and TRBJ1-4; perhaps TRBD1 as D (6 bases). The sample was PBMCs. The clonotype was recovered from a man aged 40-49 years in good health and CMV-seronegative. As DNA, the CDR3 is TGTGCCTGGTATACAACAGGGCGCTTTAATGAAAAACTGTTTTTT. This gives the protein CAWYTTGRFNEKLFF.